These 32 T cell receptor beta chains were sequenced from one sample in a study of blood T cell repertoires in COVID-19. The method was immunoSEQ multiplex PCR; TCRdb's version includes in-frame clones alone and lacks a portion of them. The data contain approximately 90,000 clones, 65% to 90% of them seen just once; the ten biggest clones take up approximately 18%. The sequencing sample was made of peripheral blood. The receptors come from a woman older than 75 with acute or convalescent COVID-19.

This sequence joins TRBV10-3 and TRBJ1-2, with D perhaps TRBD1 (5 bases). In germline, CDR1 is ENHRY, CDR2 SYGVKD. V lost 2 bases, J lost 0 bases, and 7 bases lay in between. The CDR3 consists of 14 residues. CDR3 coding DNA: TGTGCCATCAGTGAGGCGACAGCTAACTATGGCTACACCTTC. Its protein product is CAISEATANYGYTF.

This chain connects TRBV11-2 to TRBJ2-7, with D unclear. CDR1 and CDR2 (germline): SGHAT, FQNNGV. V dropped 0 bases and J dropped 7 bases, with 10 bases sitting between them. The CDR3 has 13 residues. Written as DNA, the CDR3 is TGTGCCAGCAGCTTAGATCGACCCGGGGAGCAGTACTTC. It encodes CASSLDRPGEQYF. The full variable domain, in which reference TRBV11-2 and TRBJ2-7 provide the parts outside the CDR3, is EAGVAQSPRYKIIEKRQSVAFWCNPISGHATLYWYQQILGQGPKLLIQFQNNGVVDDSQLPKDRFSAERLKGVDSTLKIQPAKLEDSAVYLCASSLDRPGEQYFGPGTRLTVT.

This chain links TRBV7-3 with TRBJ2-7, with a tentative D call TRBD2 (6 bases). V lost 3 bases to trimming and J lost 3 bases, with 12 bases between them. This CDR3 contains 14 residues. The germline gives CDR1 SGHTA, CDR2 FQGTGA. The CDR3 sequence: CASSLSGGDYEQYF. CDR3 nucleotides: TGTGCCAGCAGCTTGTCGGGCGGGGACTACGAGCAGTACTTC.

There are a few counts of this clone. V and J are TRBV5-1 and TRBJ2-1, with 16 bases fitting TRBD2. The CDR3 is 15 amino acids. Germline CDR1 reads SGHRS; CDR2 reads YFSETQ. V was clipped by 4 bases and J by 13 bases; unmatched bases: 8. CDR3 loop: CASSVGTSGGAHQFF. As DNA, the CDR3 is TGCGCCAGCAGCGTCGGGACTAGCGGGGGGGCCCATCAGTTCTTC.

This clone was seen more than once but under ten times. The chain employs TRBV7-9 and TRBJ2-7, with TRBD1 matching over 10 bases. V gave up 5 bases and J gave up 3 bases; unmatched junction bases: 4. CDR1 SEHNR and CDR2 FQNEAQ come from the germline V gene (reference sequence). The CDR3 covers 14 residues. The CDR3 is CASSPRDRGYEQYF. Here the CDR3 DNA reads TGTGCCAGCAGCCCCCGGGACAGGGGCTACGAGCAGTACTTC.

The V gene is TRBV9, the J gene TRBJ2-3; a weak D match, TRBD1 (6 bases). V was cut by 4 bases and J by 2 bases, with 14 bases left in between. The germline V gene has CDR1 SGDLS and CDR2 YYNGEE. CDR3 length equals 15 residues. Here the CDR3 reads CASSPLQGLTDTQYF. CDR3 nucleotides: TGTGCCAGCAGCCCATTGCAGGGGCTCACAGATACGCAGTATTTT.

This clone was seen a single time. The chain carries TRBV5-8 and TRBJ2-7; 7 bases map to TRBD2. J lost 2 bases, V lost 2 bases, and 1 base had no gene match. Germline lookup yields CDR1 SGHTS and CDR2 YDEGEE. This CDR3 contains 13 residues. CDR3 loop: CASSFGGAYEQYF. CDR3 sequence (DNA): TGTGCCAGCAGCTTTGGGGGGGCCTACGAGCAGTACTTC.

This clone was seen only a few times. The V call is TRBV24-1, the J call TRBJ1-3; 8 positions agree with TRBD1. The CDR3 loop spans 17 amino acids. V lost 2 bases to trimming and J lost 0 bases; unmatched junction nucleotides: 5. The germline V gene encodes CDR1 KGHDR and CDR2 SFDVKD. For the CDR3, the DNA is TGTGCCACCAGTGATTCTAGACAGGGGATCTCTGGAAACACCATATATTTT. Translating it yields CATSDSRQGISGNTIYF.

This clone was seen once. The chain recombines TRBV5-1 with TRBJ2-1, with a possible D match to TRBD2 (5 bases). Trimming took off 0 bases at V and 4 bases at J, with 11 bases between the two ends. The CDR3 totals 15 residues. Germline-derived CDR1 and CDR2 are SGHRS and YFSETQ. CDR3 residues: CASSLVSGDYNEQFF. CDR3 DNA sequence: TGCGCCAGCAGCTTGGTGTCCGGGGATTACAATGAGCAGTTCTTC.

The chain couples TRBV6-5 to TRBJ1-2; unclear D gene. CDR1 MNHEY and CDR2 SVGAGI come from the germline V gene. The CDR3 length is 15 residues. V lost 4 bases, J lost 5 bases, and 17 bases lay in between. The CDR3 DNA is TGTGCCAGCAGTTGGTCGACAAGAGCCCATTATGGCTACACCTTC. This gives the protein CASSWSTRAHYGYTF.

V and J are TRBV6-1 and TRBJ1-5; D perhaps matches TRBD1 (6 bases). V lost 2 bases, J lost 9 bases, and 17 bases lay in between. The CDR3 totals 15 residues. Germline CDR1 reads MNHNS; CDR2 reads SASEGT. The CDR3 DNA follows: TGTGCCAGCAGTGAACCCACAGGGCTACCAAGGCCCCAGCATTTT. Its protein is CASSEPTGLPRPQHF.

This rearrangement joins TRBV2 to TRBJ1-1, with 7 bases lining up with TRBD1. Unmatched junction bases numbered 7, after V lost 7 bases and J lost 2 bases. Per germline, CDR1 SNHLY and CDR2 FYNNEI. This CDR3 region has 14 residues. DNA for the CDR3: TGTGCCAGCAAAACTGACAGGGATAACACTGAAGCTTTCTTT. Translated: CASKTDRDNTEAFF.

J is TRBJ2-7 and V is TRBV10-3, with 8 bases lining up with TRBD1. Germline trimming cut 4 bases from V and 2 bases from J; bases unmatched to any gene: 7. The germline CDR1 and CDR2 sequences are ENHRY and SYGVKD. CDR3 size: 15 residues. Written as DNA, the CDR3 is TGTGCCATCAGTGTAACAGGGGGTTCCGCCTACGAGCAGTACTTC. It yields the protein CAISVTGGSAYEQYF.

Written as DNA, the CDR3 is TGTGCCAGCAGTTCGGACATGTATAGCAATCAGCCCCAGCATTTT. Residues: CASSSDMYSNQPQHF. The chain couples TRBV28 to TRBJ1-5; weak D call: TRBD1 (5 bases). V was cut by 4 bases and J by 0 bases, with 10 bases left in between. The germline gives CDR1 MDHEN, CDR2 SYDVKM. CDR3 length: 15 amino acids.

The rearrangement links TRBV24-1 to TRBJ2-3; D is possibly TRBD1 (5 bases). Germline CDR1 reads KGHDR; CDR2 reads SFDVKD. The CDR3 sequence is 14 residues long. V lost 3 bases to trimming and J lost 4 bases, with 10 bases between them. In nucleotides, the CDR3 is TGTGCCACCAGTGATACCAGGGCGGCAGATACGCAGTATTTT. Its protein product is CATSDTRAADTQYF.

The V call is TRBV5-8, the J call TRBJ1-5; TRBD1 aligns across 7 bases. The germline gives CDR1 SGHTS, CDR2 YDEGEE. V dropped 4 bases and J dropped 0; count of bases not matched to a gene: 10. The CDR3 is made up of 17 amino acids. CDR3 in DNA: TGTGCCAGCAGCCCCGGGACAGCTACTTATAGCAATCAGCCCCAGCATTTT. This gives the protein CASSPGTATYSNQPQHF. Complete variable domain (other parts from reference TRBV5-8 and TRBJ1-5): EAGVTQSPTHLIKTRGQQATLRCSPISGHTSVYWYQQALGLGLQFLLWYDEGEERNRGNFPPRFSGRQFPNYSSELNVNALELEDSALYLCASSPGTATYSNQPQHFGDGTRLSIL.

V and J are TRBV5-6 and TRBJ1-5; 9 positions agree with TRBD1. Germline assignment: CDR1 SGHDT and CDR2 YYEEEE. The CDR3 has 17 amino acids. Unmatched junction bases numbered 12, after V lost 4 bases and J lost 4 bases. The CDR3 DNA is TGTGCCAGCAGCCCCTGGACAGGGGCGGTGGGGAATCAGCCCCAGCATTTT. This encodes CASSPWTGAVGNQPQHF.

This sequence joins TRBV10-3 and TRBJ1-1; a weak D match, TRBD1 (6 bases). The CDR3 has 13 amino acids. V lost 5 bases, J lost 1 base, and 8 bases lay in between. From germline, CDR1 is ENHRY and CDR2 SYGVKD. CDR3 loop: CAISQGPNTEAFF. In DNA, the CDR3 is TGTGCCATCAGTCAGGGGCCGAACACTGAAGCTTTCTTT.

The DNA for the CDR3 is TGTGCCAGCTGTAGGAGGGGGCCCTACGAGCAGTACTTC. Its translation is CASCRRGPYEQYF. This sequence joins TRBV12-3 or TRBV12-4 and TRBJ2-7; tentatively, D is TRBD1 (7 bases). CDR3 size: 13 residues. The ends were cut back, 8 bases at V and 2 bases at J, with 13 bases in the middle.

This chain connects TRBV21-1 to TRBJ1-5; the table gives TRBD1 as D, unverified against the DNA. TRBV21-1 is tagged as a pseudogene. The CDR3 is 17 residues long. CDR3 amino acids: CASSNPGTGENNQPQHF. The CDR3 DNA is TGTGCCAGCAGCAACCCAGGGACAGGAGAAAACAATCAGCCCCAGCATTTT.

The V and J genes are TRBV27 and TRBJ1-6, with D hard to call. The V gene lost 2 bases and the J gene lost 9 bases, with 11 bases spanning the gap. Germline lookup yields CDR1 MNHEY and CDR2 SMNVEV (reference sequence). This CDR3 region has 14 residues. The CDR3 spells CASSLRESASPLHF. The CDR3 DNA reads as TGTGCCAGCAGTTTACGGGAATCGGCTTCACCCCTCCACTTT.

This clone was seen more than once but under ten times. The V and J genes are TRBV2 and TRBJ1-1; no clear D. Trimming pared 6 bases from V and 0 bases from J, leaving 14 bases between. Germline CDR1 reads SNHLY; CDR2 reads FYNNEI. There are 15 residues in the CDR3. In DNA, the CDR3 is TGTGCCAGCAGCCGCAAGCGGCAGCTGAACACTGAAGCTTTCTTT. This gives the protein CASSRKRQLNTEAFF.

CDR3 sequence reads: CASSPWDRGQNTEAFF. The CDR3 DNA sequence: TGTGCCAGCAGTCCCTGGGACAGGGGCCAGAACACTGAAGCTTTCTTT. The rearrangement links TRBV27 to TRBJ1-1; 10 bases align to TRBD1. The J segment lost 1 base and the V segment lost 5 bases, leaving 7 bases of the junction unmatched. From germline, CDR1 is MNHEY and CDR2 SMNVEV (reference sequence). The length of the CDR3 is 16 residues.

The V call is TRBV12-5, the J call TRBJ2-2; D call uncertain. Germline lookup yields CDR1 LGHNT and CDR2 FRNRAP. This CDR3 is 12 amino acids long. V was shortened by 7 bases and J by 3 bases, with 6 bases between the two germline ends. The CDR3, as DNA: TGTGCTAGTGCAGTTGACACCGGGGAGCTGTTTTTT. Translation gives CASAVDTGELFF.

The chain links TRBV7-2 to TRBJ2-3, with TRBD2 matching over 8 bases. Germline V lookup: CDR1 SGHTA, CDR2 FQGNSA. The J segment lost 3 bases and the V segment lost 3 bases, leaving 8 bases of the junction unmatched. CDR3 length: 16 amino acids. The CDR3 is CASSLRPGLGTDTQYF. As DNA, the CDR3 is TGTGCCAGCAGCTTGAGACCGGGACTAGGGACAGATACGCAGTATTTT.

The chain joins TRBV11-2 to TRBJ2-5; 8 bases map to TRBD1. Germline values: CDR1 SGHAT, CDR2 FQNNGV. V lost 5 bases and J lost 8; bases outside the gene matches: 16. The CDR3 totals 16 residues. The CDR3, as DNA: TGTGCCAGCAGCCCCGGACAGGGTGCACCAAGAGGTACCCAGTACTTC. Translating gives CASSPGQGAPRGTQYF.

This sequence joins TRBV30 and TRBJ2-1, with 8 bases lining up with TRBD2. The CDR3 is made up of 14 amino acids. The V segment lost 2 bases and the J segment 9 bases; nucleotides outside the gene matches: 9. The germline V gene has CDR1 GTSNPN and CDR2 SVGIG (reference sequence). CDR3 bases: TGTGCCTGGAGTCGGGGGGGGCAGTTCAGTGAGCAGTTCTTC. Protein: CAWSRGGQFSEQFF. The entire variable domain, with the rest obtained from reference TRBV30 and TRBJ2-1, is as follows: SQTIHQWPATLVQPVGSPLSLECTVEGTSNPNLYWYRQAAGRGLQLLFYSVGIGQISSEVPQNLSASRPQDRQFILSSKKLLLSDSGFYLCAWSRGGQFSEQFFGPGTRLTVL.

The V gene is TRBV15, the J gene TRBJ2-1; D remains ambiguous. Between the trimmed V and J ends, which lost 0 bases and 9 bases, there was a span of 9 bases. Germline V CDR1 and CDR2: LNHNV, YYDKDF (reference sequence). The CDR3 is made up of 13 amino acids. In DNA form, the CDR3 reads TGTGCCACCAGCAGAGATATGGCTGGTGAGCAGTTCTTC. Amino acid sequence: CATSRDMAGEQFF.

The chain's CDR3 is CASSEARGGWSYNSPLHF. DNA of the CDR3: TGTGCCAGCAGTGAAGCGAGAGGCGGATGGTCCTATAATTCACCCCTCCACTTT. The chain has TRBV6-1 and TRBJ1-6, with no clear D. In germline, CDR1 is MNHNS, CDR2 SASEGT. This CDR3 is built from 18 residues. The germline V and J ends were trimmed by 0 bases and 1 base, with 13 bases remaining between them.

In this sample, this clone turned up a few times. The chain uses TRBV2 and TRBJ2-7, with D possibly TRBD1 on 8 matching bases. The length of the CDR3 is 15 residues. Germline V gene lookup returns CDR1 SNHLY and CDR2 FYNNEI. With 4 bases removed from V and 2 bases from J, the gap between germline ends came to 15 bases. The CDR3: CASSAVQGGAYEQYF. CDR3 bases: TGTGCCAGCAGTGCAGTACAGGGGGGGGCCTACGAGCAGTACTTC.

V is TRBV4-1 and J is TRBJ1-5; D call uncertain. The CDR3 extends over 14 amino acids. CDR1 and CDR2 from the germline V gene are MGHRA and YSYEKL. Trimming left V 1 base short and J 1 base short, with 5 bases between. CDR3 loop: CASSQVHSNQPQHF. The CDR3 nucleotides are TGCGCCAGCAGCCAAGTACACAGCAATCAGCCCCAGCATTTT.

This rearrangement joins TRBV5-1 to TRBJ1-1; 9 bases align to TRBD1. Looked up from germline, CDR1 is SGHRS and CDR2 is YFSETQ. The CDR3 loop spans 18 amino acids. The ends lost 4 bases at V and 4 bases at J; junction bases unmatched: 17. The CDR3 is CASSQPPGTGSVGTEAFF. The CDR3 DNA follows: TGCGCCAGCAGCCAACCGCCCGGGACAGGGTCCGTCGGCACTGAAGCTTTCTTT.